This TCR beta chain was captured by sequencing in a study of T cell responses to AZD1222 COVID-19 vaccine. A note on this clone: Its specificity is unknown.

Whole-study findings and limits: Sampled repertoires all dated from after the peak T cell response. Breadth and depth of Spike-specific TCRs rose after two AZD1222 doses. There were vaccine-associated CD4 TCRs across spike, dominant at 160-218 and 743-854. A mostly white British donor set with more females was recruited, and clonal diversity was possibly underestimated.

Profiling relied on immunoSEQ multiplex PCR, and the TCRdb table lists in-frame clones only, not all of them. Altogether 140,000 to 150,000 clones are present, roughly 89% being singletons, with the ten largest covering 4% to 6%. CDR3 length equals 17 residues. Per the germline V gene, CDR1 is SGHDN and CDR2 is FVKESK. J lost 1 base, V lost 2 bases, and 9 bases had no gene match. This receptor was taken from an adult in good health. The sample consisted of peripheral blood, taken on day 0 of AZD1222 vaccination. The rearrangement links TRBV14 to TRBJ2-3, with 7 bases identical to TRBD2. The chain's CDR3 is CASSQWGSAGRTDTQYF. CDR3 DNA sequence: TGTGCCAGCAGCCAATGGGGATCAGCGGGACGCACAGATACGCAGTATTTT.